Below are 21 T cell receptor beta chains sequenced from a single sample in a study of T cells after yellow fever vaccination (dated by TCRdb to the late 2010s). Library preparation employed 5' RACE. TCRdb records Illumina NovaSeq 6000 as the sequencer. The public reads were reprocessed in TCRdb via fastp at Q25 and MiXCR, keeping in-frame beta chains. Rows with one shared CDR3 protein collapse into an entry with the most common genes and DNA. The sample records fewer than 500,000 distinct CDR3 sequences, roughly a sixth of which are singletons. Roughly a sixth of the sample rests with the top ten. Sample treatment or condition, as interpreted from the label and publication: live attenuated yellow fever vaccine strain. The sample in question was PBMCs, obtained before the yellow fever booster vaccination. These receptor sequences come from a man younger than 35 who received the YFV17D yellow fever vaccine.

Only a few counts were recorded for this clonotype. The chain carries TRBV11-2 and TRBJ2-7; D not resolved. V gave up 5 bases and J gave up 1 base, with 15 bases separating them. The CDR3 is 15 amino acids. CDR1 SGHAT and CDR2 FQNNGV come from the germline V gene. The CDR3 here is CASSPKASWSYEQYF. In DNA form, the CDR3 reads TGTGCCAGCAGCCCGAAGGCTTCCTGGTCCTACGAGCAGTACTTC.

The genes are TRBV5-1 and TRBJ1-1, with D unresolved. V gave up 5 bases and J gave up 11 bases, with 22 bases separating them. The CDR3 is 14 amino acids. The V gene's germline CDR1 is SGHRS and CDR2 YFSETQ. The CDR3 DNA reads as TGCGCCAGCAGACTCCCGGACGGCCGTAGTAGGGCTTTCTTT. Protein: CASRLPDGRSRAFF. Together with reference TRBV5-1 and TRBJ1-1, the CDR3 gives the full variable domain: KAGVTQTPRYLIKTRGQQVTLSCSPISGHRSVSWYQQTPGQGLQFLFEYFSETQRNKGNFPGRFSGRQFSNSRSEMNVSTLELGDSALYLCASRLPDGRSRAFFGQGTRLTVV.

This clonotype turned up a few times. The CDR3 sequence: CASSHWPPSYEQYV. In nucleotides, the CDR3 is TGTGCCAGCAGTCATTGGCCACCCTCCTACGAGCAGTACGTC. V and J are TRBV5-6 and TRBJ2-7, with D hard to call. The CDR3 totals 14 residues. Germline V gene lookup returns CDR1 SGHDT and CDR2 YYEEEE. V was pared by 5 bases and J by 0 bases, with 12 bases between.

V usage is TRBV7-2 and J usage is TRBJ2-1; no firm D call. Germline V gives CDR1 SGHTA, CDR2 FQGNSA. Trimming shortened V by 1 base and J by 8 bases, and 12 bases separated the two germline ends. This CDR3 is built from 14 residues. The CDR3 is CASSLDGHGDEQFF. CDR3 sequence (DNA): TGTGCCAGCAGCTTAGATGGCCATGGGGATGAGCAGTTCTTC.

A few counts support this clonotype. The J gene is TRBJ2-5, the V gene TRBV27; a weak D match, TRBD2 (5 bases). CDR1 MNHEY and CDR2 SMNVEV come from the germline V gene (reference sequence). The CDR3 is 14 residues long. Trimming cost V 9 bases and J 5 bases, with 19 bases left between them. The CDR3 sequence: CASNGILGSETQYF. CDR3 DNA: TGTGCCAGTAACGGGATTTTAGGTTCGGAGACCCAGTACTTC.

This clonotype occurred a few times. The chain has TRBV4-1 and TRBJ2-4; TRBD2 aligns across 15 bases. The V gene's germline CDR1 is MGHRA and CDR2 YSYEKL. The CDR3 covers 22 residues. The V gene end was trimmed by 2 bases and the J gene end by 2 bases; junction bases not matched to a gene: 16. The CDR3 spells CASSQPGLAGGPGTGSKNIQYF. CDR3 DNA sequence: TGCGCCAGCAGCCAACCGGGACTAGCGGGGGGACCGGGAACGGGTTCCAAAAACATTCAGTACTTC.

The rearrangement uses TRBV7-9 and TRBJ1-5; TRBD1 is a possible D gene (5 bases). This CDR3 comprises 14 residues. V was trimmed by 6 bases and J by 0 bases, leaving 9 bases between them. Germline V gene sequence: CDR1 SEHNR, CDR2 FQNEAQ (reference sequence). The CDR3 DNA is TGTGCCAGCAGTCGGGGGAATAGCAATCAGCCCCAGCATTTT. The encoded protein is CASSRGNSNQPQHF.

V gene TRBV12-3 or TRBV12-4 combines with J gene TRBJ1-1, with D possibly being TRBD1 (6 bases). The V end lost 6 bases, the J end lost 9 bases, and 14 bases lay between the germline ends. The CDR3 covers 12 residues. The CDR3 loop is CASSSTGQKAFF. The DNA of the CDR3 is TGTGCCAGCAGCTCCACAGGGCAGAAAGCTTTCTTT.

This chain uses TRBV4-2 with TRBJ1-1; a possible D gene is TRBD1 (6 bases). Germline CDR1 is LGHNA and CDR2 is YNFKEQ. This CDR3 has 16 amino acids. V lost 4 bases and J 3 bases, leaving 18 bases between the germline ends. CDR3 sequence (DNA): TGTGCCAGCAGCCGGTCCTCCGGGGGCGTCGACACTGAAGCTTTCTTT. Translated: CASSRSSGGVDTEAFF.

Many counts were recorded for this clonotype. The rearrangement links TRBV11-2 to TRBJ1-1; no clear D. Trimming pared 0 bases from V and 7 bases from J, leaving 9 bases between. The germline gives CDR1 SGHAT, CDR2 FQNNGV. The CDR3 loop spans 13 amino acids. The CDR3 protein is CASSLDRHGEAFF. The CDR3 DNA follows: TGTGCCAGCAGCTTAGACCGCCACGGTGAAGCTTTCTTT.

The genes are TRBV9 and TRBJ1-1, with D perhaps TRBD1 (5 bases). Trimming cost V 7 bases and J 4 bases, with 11 bases left between them. The CDR3 totals 12 residues. Germline CDR1 reads SGDLS; CDR2 reads YYNGEE. The CDR3 DNA reads TGTGCCAGCGGAGAGAGGGGCACTGAAGCTTTCTTT. It encodes CASGERGTEAFF.

The chain is built from TRBV20-1 and TRBJ2-7; either TRBD1 or TRBD2 may fit D (5 bases each). V dropped 6 bases and J dropped 3 bases, with 18 bases sitting between them. CDR3 length: 14 residues. The germline gives CDR1 DFQATT, CDR2 SNEGSKA (reference sequence). As DNA, the CDR3 is TGCAGTGCCGCGAAACCCGGGACCAGCTACGAGCAGTACTTC. Translated: CSAAKPGTSYEQYF.

The rearrangement joins TRBV4-1 to TRBJ1-5; no reliable D call. Trimming left V 3 bases short and J 0 bases short, with 6 bases between. CDR3 length equals 14 residues. Germline CDR1 and CDR2: MGHRA and YSYEKL. This CDR3 reads CASSQQDSNQPQHF. In nucleotides, the CDR3 is TGCGCCAGCAGCCAGCAGGATAGCAATCAGCCCCAGCATTTT.

This clonotype was recorded at least ten times. V usage is TRBV20-1 and J usage is TRBJ1-5; D unresolved. V was trimmed by 5 bases and J by 0 bases, leaving 8 bases between them. Germline CDR1 is DFQATT and CDR2 is SNEGSKA (reference sequence). This CDR3 comprises 13 residues. CDR3 residues: CSAYDNSNQPQHF. The DNA of the CDR3 is TGCAGTGCTTATGACAATAGCAATCAGCCCCAGCATTTT.

In its sample, this clonotype was seen many times. The chain uses TRBV7-8 and TRBJ2-3; no firm D call. Trimming took 1 base from V and 5 from J, leaving 4 bases between them. The CDR3 totals 12 residues. Germline CDR1 reads SGHVS; CDR2 reads FQNEAQ. CDR3 nucleotide sequence: TGTGCCAGCAGCTTAGGCTTAGATACGCAGTATTTT. This encodes CASSLGLDTQYF.

The chain couples TRBV7-2 to TRBJ2-1, with a weak D call TRBD1 (6 bases). Germline V CDR1 and CDR2: SGHTA, FQGNSA. Trimming removed 2 bases at V and 7 bases at J, with 12 bases between. The CDR3 has 14 residues. Written as DNA, the CDR3 is TGTGCCAGCAGCTTAAGCCAGGGGCCAAATGAGCAGTTCTTC. Encoded protein: CASSLSQGPNEQFF.

There are a few counts of this clonotype. V and J are TRBV6-5 and TRBJ2-3; TRBD1 might be the D (6 bases). This CDR3 comprises 15 residues. CDR1 is MNHEY, CDR2 SVGAGI, per germline. V lost 0 bases and J lost 2, with 9 bases in between. The CDR3 reads CASSYSGQTTDTQYF. CDR3 nucleotide sequence: TGTGCCAGCAGTTACTCCGGACAGACCACAGATACGCAGTATTTT.

J is TRBJ1-2 and V is TRBV7-9, with D hard to call. The germline V gene has CDR1 SEHNR and CDR2 FQNEAQ (reference sequence). The CDR3 spans 17 residues. Trimming left V 1 base short and J 4 bases short, with 19 bases between. The CDR3 DNA reads TGTGCCAGCAGCTTAGTCTCCTTGCGTGAGGCTCTCTATGGCTACACCTTC. Its protein is CASSLVSLREALYGYTF.

This clonotype was detected only a few times. The rearrangement links TRBV5-1 to TRBJ2-7, with 8 positions matching TRBD1. CDR3 size: 14 residues. After removal of 5 bases from V and 1 base from J, the junction contained 5 bases not matched to a gene. From germline, CDR1 is SGHRS and CDR2 YFSETQ. The CDR3 sequence is CASRNTGGSYEQYF. The CDR3 DNA sequence: TGCGCCAGCAGAAATACAGGGGGGTCCTACGAGCAGTACTTC.

CDR3 DNA sequence: TGCAGCGTCCCGGGACAGGGGGCGAGAGGAGAGACCCAGTACTTC. Its translation: CSVPGQGARGETQYF. The chain uses TRBV29-1 and TRBJ2-5; the match to TRBD1 covers 12 bases. V trimming: 6 bases; J trimming: 4 bases; junction bases outside the gene matches: 9. The CDR3 spans 15 residues. Per the germline V gene, CDR1 is SQVTM and CDR2 is ANQGSEA.

The chain carries TRBV4-1 and TRBJ1-1; no definite D call. Per the germline V gene, CDR1 is MGHRA and CDR2 is YSYEKL. V shed 3 bases and J shed 3 bases, with 17 bases lying between them. This CDR3 contains 16 residues. The DNA of the CDR3 is TGCGCCAGCAGCCACCTGATACGCAGAAAGGACACTGAAGCTTTCTTT. It encodes CASSHLIRRKDTEAFF.